These 10 T cell receptor beta chains were all obtained from the same sample, sequenced in a study of human thymus T cells. Sequencing used immunoSEQ multiplex PCR; TCRdb keeps in-frame clones, though not all of them. This table holds about 60,000 clones, 94% found once. The sequenced material came from blood. Source of these receptors: a boy younger than two with a congenital heart defect but otherwise immunologically healthy.

The chain uses TRBV9 and TRBJ2-2; D is ambiguous. This CDR3 contains 12 residues. V lost 1 base to trimming and J lost 2 bases, with 0 bases between them. CDR1 SGDLS and CDR2 YYNGEE come from the germline V gene. DNA of the CDR3: TGTGCCAGCAGCGTAAACACCGGGGAGCTGTTTTTT. Amino acid sequence: CASSVNTGELFF.

The gene calls are TRBV20-1 and TRBJ1-2; the D is unclear. Trimming removed 1 base from V and 4 bases from J, with 1 base in between. The CDR3 is 10 amino acids. Germline CDR1 is DFQATT and CDR2 is SNEGSKA (reference sequence). CDR3 residues: CSARAYGYTF. The CDR3, as DNA: TGCAGTGCTAGAGCCTATGGCTACACCTTC.

The chain uses TRBV20-1 and TRBJ2-5; D gene unclear. CDR1 is DFQATT, CDR2 SNEGSKA, per germline (reference sequence). The length of the CDR3 is 11 residues. V was shortened by 3 bases and J by 4 bases, with 6 bases between the two germline ends. The DNA of the CDR3 is TGCAGTGCTAGGGCCCGAGAGACCCAGTACTTC. Its protein is CSARARETQYF.

The chain couples TRBV7-2 to TRBJ2-1; no reliable D call. The CDR3 extends over 15 amino acids. CDR1 and CDR2 from the germline V gene are SGHTA and FQGNSA. V dropped 5 bases and J dropped 0 bases, with 11 bases sitting between them. This CDR3 reads CASSRAPSSYNEQFF. CDR3 nucleotides: TGTGCCAGCAGCCGAGCTCCAAGCTCCTACAATGAGCAGTTCTTC.

The chain combines TRBV27 with TRBJ2-4, with 7 nucleotides matching TRBD1. Trimming took 6 bases from V and 0 from J; bases not matched to a gene: 5. The CDR3 is made up of 15 amino acids. Germline CDR1 is MNHEY and CDR2 is SMNVEV (reference sequence). CDR3 residues: CASSRTGIAKNIQYF. The CDR3, as DNA: TGTGCCAGCAGCCGGACAGGAATAGCCAAAAACATTCAGTACTTC.

The chain uses TRBV7-2 and TRBJ2-7, with 8 nucleotides matching TRBD2. The V segment lost 6 bases and the J segment 2 bases; nucleotides outside the gene matches: 6. The CDR3 runs to 14 residues. Germline V gives CDR1 SGHTA, CDR2 FQGNSA. CDR3 DNA sequence: TGTGCCAGCAGGGTAGCGGGGAGCCCCTACGAGCAGTACTTC. Protein sequence: CASRVAGSPYEQYF. The full variable domain, rest sourced from reference TRBV7-2 and TRBJ2-7, is GAGVSQSPSNKVTEKGKDVELRCDPISGHTALYWYRQSLGQGLEFLIYFQGNSAPDKSGLPSDRFSAERTGGSVSTLTIQRTQQEDSAVYLCASRVAGSPYEQYFGPGTRLTVT.

Details on this clone: The sample holds other DNA sequences that translate to the same CDR3. J is TRBJ2-3 and V is TRBV5-1, with unresolved D. CDR3 length: 11 amino acids. Germline CDR1 is SGHRS and CDR2 is YFSETQ. Trimming shortened V by 0 bases and J by 5 bases, and 1 base separated the two germline ends. CDR3 region: CASSLEDTQYF. As DNA, the CDR3 is TGCGCCAGCAGCTTGGAAGATACGCAGTATTTT. Drawing the rest from reference TRBV5-1 and TRBJ2-3, the complete variable domain is KAGVTQTPRYLIKTRGQQVTLSCSPISGHRSVSWYQQTPGQGLQFLFEYFSETQRNKGNFPGRFSGRQFSNSRSEMNVSTLELGDSALYLCASSLEDTQYFGPGTRLTVL.

Here the CDR3 DNA reads TGTGCCAGCGCGACTAGCGGGAGTAGGACAGATACGCAGTATTTT. Its protein product is CASATSGSRTDTQYF. The chain has TRBV19 and TRBJ2-3; 12 nucleotides match TRBD2. Unmatched junction bases numbered 7, after V lost 9 bases and J lost 3 bases. The CDR3 spans 15 residues. CDR1 is LNHDA and CDR2 is SQIVND in the germline V gene (reference sequence).

The table lists this clone with a few counts. The genes are TRBV11-3 and TRBJ2-2; D ambiguous. V was cut by 2 bases and J by 4 bases, with 2 bases left in between. The CDR3 length is 12 residues. Germline CDR1 reads SGHNT; CDR2 reads YENEEA. CDR3 amino acids: CASSLSTGELFF. The DNA of the CDR3 is TGTGCCAGCAGCTTAAGCACCGGGGAGCTGTTTTTT.

The chain uses TRBV5-4 and TRBJ2-1, with 7 bases fitting TRBD1. CDR3 length: 15 residues. CDR1 SGHNT and CDR2 YYREEE come from the germline V gene (reference sequence). V trimming: 3 bases; J trimming: 2 bases; junction bases outside the gene matches: 5. CDR3 in DNA: TGTGCCAGCAGCTCCCGACAGGGTGCCTACAATGAGCAGTTCTTC. Translating it yields CASSSRQGAYNEQFF.